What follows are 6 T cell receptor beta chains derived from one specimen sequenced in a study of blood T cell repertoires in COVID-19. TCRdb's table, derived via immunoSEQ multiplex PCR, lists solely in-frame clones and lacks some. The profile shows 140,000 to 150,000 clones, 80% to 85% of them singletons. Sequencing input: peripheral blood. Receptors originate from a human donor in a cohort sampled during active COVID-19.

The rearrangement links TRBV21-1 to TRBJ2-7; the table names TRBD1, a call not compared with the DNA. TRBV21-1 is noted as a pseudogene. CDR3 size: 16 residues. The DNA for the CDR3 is TGTGCCAGCAACCCTGGGCGCGGGACAGCTAACTACGAGCAGTACTTC. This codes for CASNPGRGTANYEQYF.

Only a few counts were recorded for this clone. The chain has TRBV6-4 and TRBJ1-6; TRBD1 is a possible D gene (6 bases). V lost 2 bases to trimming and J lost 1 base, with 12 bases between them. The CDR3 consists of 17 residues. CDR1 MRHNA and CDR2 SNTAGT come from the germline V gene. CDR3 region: CASSDRRGRSYNSPLHF. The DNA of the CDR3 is TGTGCCAGCAGTGACCGCAGGGGTAGATCCTATAATTCACCCCTCCACTTT.

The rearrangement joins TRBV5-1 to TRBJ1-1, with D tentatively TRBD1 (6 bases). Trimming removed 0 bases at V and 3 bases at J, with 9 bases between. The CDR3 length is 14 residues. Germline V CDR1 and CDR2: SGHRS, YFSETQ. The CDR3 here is CASSLEGGHTEAFF. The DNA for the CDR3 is TGCGCCAGCAGCTTGGAGGGGGGGCACACTGAAGCTTTCTTT.

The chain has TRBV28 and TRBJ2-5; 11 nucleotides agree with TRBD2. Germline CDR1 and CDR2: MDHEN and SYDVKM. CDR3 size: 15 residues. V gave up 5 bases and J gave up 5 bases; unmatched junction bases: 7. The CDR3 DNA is TGTGCCAGCAGTGTTAGCGGGAGGGCCAGGGAGACCCAGTACTTC. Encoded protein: CASSVSGRARETQYF.

The DNA of the CDR3 is TGTGCCAGCAGCCAAGAAGGGAGCGGGAGGGCCCGTGGGGACTACTACGAGCAGTACTTC. It translates to CASSQEGSGRARGDYYEQYF. The V gene is TRBV4-2, the J gene TRBJ2-7; 10 bases fit TRBD2. Germline V lookup: CDR1 LGHNA, CDR2 YNFKEQ. The CDR3 length is 20 residues. Germline trimming cut 0 bases from V and 3 bases from J; bases unmatched to any gene: 17.

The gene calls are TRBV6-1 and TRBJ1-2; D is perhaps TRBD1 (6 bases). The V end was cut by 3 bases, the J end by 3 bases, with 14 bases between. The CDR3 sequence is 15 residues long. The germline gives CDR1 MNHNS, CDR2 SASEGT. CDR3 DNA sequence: TGTGCCAGCAGTGATACAGGGTTACCTCACTATGGCTACACCTTC. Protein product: CASSDTGLPHYGYTF.